This TCR beta chain derives from a study of cytomegalovirus exposure and HLA in healthy donors. PCR primers comprised 60 Vbeta and 13 Jbeta primers. Per the authors' pipeline: An analysis that came later counted 70 million to 100 million unique TCR beta chains, around 12 million shared. Measured with immunoSEQ multiplex PCR; TCRdb has only the in-frame clones, and not every one. For V, J and clone size, that table is used; D and trimming come from the DNA. The sample includes some 80,000 clones, around 81% of them seen just once. This clone has only a few counts. The antigen is undetermined. Regarding the study as a whole: Reports indicated that the classifier achieved high specificity and sensitivity in diagnosing cytomegalovirus status. A later analysis associated under 20,000 TCR beta sequences with HLA alleles at a 0.05 false discovery rate.

V was cut by 0 bases and J by 7 bases, with 5 bases left in between. This CDR3 is 12 amino acids long. Germline V gene lookup returns CDR1 SGDLS and CDR2 YYNGEE. Sequences were obtained from PBMCs. The rearrangement links TRBV9 to TRBJ2-1; D not resolved. The clonotype comes from a young man in good health and CMV-seropositive. CDR3 in amino acids: CASSVAVNEQFF. The CDR3 DNA reads as TGTGCCAGCAGCGTAGCTGTGAATGAGCAGTTCTTC.